Listed below are T cell receptor beta chains from one sample, sequenced in a study of memory CD4+ T cells and cytomegalovirus serostatus. Assay used: immunoSEQ multiplex PCR; TCRdb lists only in-frame clones, some missing. The sample carries roughly 50,000 clones, roughly 78% recorded once. Input material: memory CD4+ T cells from blood. The receptors were gathered from an adult in good health and CMV-seronegative. The CDR3 runs from the conserved cysteine through the conserved F or W. Fields, in order: D gene, V gene, clone size, J gene, CDR3 protein, CDR3 DNA. A D gene is named only where the DNA matches it firmly. Clone size is not always given. Where it is, it says once, few, many or a class for expanded clones.

D: .
V: TRBV4-1
size: .
J: TRBJ2-5
CDR3: CASSQGLQETQYF
DNA: TGCGCCAGCAGCCAAGGACTTCAAGAGACCCAGTACTTC

D: TRBD2
V: TRBV9
size: .
J: TRBJ2-6
CDR3: CASSVRTSGFSGANVLTF
DNA: TGTGCCAGCAGCGTGAGGACTAGCGGGTTCTCTGGGGCCAACGTCCTGACTTTC

D: .
V: TRBV5-5
size: medium-sized
J: TRBJ2-7
CDR3: CASSLGGDSSYEQYF
DNA: TGTGCCAGCAGCTTGGGCGGGGACAGCTCCTACGAGCAGTACTTC

D: .
V: TRBV6-6
size: .
J: TRBJ1-2
CDR3: CASNGLGGGYTF
DNA: TGTGCCAGCAACGGCCTGGGTGGGGGCTACACCTTC

D: TRBD1
V: TRBV5-4
size: few
J: TRBJ1-2
CDR3: CASSWTGGYGYTF
DNA: TGTGCCAGCAGCTGGACAGGGGGCTATGGCTACACCTTC

D: TRBD1
V: TRBV29-1
size: .
J: TRBJ1-1
CDR3: CSVDRGGTEAFF
DNA: TGCAGCGTCGACAGGGGGGGCACTGAAGCTTTCTTT

D: TRBD1
V: TRBV6-6
size: .
J: TRBJ1-5
CDR3: CASSYRRDSLRHF
DNA: TGTGCCAGCAGTTATCGCCGGGACAGCCTCCGACATTTT

D: .
V: TRBV27
size: few
J: TRBJ1-1
CDR3: CASSLSPVMNTEAFF
DNA: TGTGCCAGCAGTTTAAGCCCAGTCATGAACACTGAAGCTTTCTTT

D: .
V: TRBV7-2
size: .
J: TRBJ2-7
CDR3: CASSRPTPYEQYF
DNA: TGTGCCAGCAGCCGCCCCACACCCTACGAGCAGTACTTC

D: .
V: TRBV19
size: once
J: TRBJ1-2
CDR3: CASSTGRANYGYTF
DNA: TGTGCCAGTAGTACAGGGAGAGCTAACTATGGCTACACCTTC

D: TRBD1
V: TRBV11-3
size: .
J: TRBJ2-7
CDR3: CASSSVTGSLEQYF
DNA: TGTGCCAGCAGCTCCGTGACAGGGTCCCTCGAGCAGTACTTC

D: .
V: TRBV6-1
size: .
J: TRBJ2-7
CDR3: CASREGTSHYEQYF
DNA: TGTGCCAGCAGGGAAGGGACATCTCACTACGAGCAGTACTTC

D: TRBD1
V: TRBV7-9
size: few
J: TRBJ1-2
CDR3: CASSLYLVRTGNGYTF
DNA: TGTGCCAGCAGCTTGTACCTGGTGAGGACAGGGAATGGCTACACCTTC

D: TRBD1
V: TRBV25-1
size: .
J: TRBJ2-7
CDR3: CASSESGTGGKSSHEQYF
DNA: TGTGCCAGCAGTGAATCGGGGACAGGGGGCAAATCCAGCCACGAGCAGTACTTC

D: .
V: TRBV5-5
size: .
J: TRBJ2-1
CDR3: CASSISTDLSYNEQFF
DNA: TGTGCCAGCAGCATATCGACAGACCTCTCCTACAATGAGCAGTTCTTC

D: TRBD1
V: TRBV5-1
size: .
J: TRBJ1-2
CDR3: CASSPGQGYYGYTF
DNA: TGCGCCAGCAGCCCCGGACAGGGGTACTATGGCTACACCTTC

D: .
V: TRBV5-1
size: few
J: TRBJ1-2
CDR3: CASSPWAGRGYTF
DNA: TGCGCCAGCAGCCCATGGGCAGGGAGGGGCTACACCTTC

D: .
V: TRBV23-1
size: .
J: TRBJ1-2
CDR3: CASSQGGGYYGYTF
DNA: TGCGCCAGCAGTCAAGGGGGCGGCTACTATGGCTACACCTTC

D: .
V: TRBV10-3
size: .
J: TRBJ1-2
CDR3: CAINLADRGGYTF
DNA: TGTGCCATCAACCTCGCAGACCGCGGGGGCTACACCTTC

D: .
V: TRBV2
size: .
J: TRBJ1-2
CDR3: CASSNSKTGEYGYTF
DNA: TGTGCCAGCAGTAATTCTAAGACAGGAGAATATGGCTACACCTTC

D: .
V: TRBV19
size: .
J: TRBJ1-1
CDR3: CASSIGGDTEAFF
DNA: TGTGCCAGTAGTATAGGAGGGGACACTGAAGCTTTCTTT

D: .
V: TRBV10-3
size: .
J: TRBJ1-3
CDR3: CAISVSSSGNTIYF
DNA: TGTGCCATCAGTGTCTCTAGCTCTGGAAACACCATATATTTT

D: .
V: TRBV5-8
size: .
J: TRBJ1-4
CDR3: CASSTPARANEKLFF
DNA: TGTGCCAGCAGCACCCCGGCTCGCGCGAATGAAAAACTGTTTTTT

D: .
V: TRBV6-1
size: few
J: TRBJ2-4
CDR3: CASSEGGAKNIQYF
DNA: TGTGCCAGCAGTGAAGGGGGCGCCAAAAACATTCAGTACTTC

D: .
V: TRBV10-2
size: few
J: TRBJ1-2
CDR3: CASSMQFVDYTF
DNA: TGCGCCAGCAGTATGCAGTTCGTGGACTACACCTTC

D: TRBD1
V: TRBV25-1
size: few
J: TRBJ2-6
CDR3: CASTGGTGANVLTF
DNA: TGTGCCAGCACAGGGGGTACTGGGGCCAACGTCCTGACTTTC

D: .
V: TRBV2
size: once
J: TRBJ2-1
CDR3: CASSMNNEQFF
DNA: TGTGCCAGCAGTATGAACAATGAGCAGTTCTTC

D: .
V: TRBV5-1
size: .
J: TRBJ2-7
CDR3: CASSWTLGTTPPYEQYF
DNA: TGCGCCAGCAGCTGGACCCTAGGGACAACCCCACCCTACGAGCAGTACTTC

D: TRBD1
V: TRBV2
size: .
J: TRBJ2-7
CDR3: CASSRDRGFYEQYF
DNA: TGTGCCAGCAGTAGGGACAGGGGTTTCTACGAGCAGTACTTC

D: TRBD1
V: TRBV30
size: .
J: TRBJ2-1
CDR3: CAWSDQQGVYNEQFF
DNA: TGTGCCTGGTCCGATCAACAGGGGGTATACAATGAGCAGTTCTTC

D: .
V: TRBV19
size: .
J: TRBJ1-1
CDR3: CASSRGAENTEAFF
DNA: TGTGCCAGTAGTAGGGGGGCAGAGAACACTGAAGCTTTCTTT

D: .
V: TRBV5-1
size: .
J: TRBJ1-2
CDR3: CASSSRERMGGYTF
DNA: TGCGCCAGCAGCTCCCGAGAAAGGATGGGTGGCTACACCTTC

D: .
V: TRBV30
size: .
J: TRBJ1-5
CDR3: CAWGDSRNQPQHF
DNA: TGTGCCTGGGGTGATAGTCGCAATCAGCCCCAGCATTTT

D: .
V: TRBV28
size: once
J: TRBJ1-2
CDR3: CASSLMPGRGYGYTF
DNA: TGTGCCAGCAGTTTGATGCCGGGACGCGGTTATGGCTACACCTTC

D: TRBD2
V: TRBV25-1
size: .
J: TRBJ2-1
CDR3: CASSELAGARGLEQFF
DNA: TGTGCCAGCAGTGAACTAGCGGGTGCCCGGGGCTTGGAGCAGTTCTTC

D: .
V: TRBV6-5
size: .
J: TRBJ2-3
CDR3: CVSSYDGASTDTQYF
DNA: TGTGTCAGCAGTTACGATGGGGCTAGCACAGATACGCAGTATTTT

D: TRBD1
V: TRBV7-9
size: few
J: TRBJ2-1
CDR3: CASSRQTGGKWNEQFF
DNA: TGTGCCAGCAGCCGACAGACAGGGGGCAAGTGGAATGAGCAGTTCTTC

D: .
V: TRBV19
size: few
J: TRBJ1-2
CDR3: CASSIDPRDLVWGYTF
DNA: TGTGCCAGTAGTATAGATCCTCGGGATCTTGTTTGGGGCTACACCTTC

D: TRBD2
V: TRBV7-9
size: once
J: TRBJ2-2
CDR3: CASSNPGLAGGNTGELFF
DNA: TGTGCCAGCAGCAATCCGGGACTAGCGGGGGGGAACACCGGGGAGCTGTTTTTT

D: TRBD1
V: TRBV7-9
size: .
J: TRBJ1-2
CDR3: CASSLDGGQGKQAGYTF
DNA: TGTGCCAGCAGCTTAGATGGGGGACAGGGTAAACAAGCTGGCTACACCTTC

D: .
V: TRBV5-1
size: .
J: TRBJ2-1
CDR3: CASSLESGYNEQFF
DNA: TGCGCCAGCAGCTTGGAGAGCGGGTACAATGAGCAGTTCTTC

D: .
V: TRBV2
size: .
J: TRBJ1-6
CDR3: CASRIRGNRDGSPLHF
DNA: TGTGCCAGCAGGATCCGAGGAAACAGGGATGGATCACCCCTCCACTTT

D: .
V: TRBV5-1
size: .
J: TRBJ1-4
CDR3: CASSFGQNNEKLFF
DNA: TGCGCCAGCAGCTTCGGACAGAATAATGAAAAACTGTTTTTT

D: .
V: TRBV6-1
size: .
J: TRBJ1-4
CDR3: CASDPGTSEKLFF
DNA: TGTGCCAGTGACCCCGGGACGTCGGAAAAACTGTTTTTT

D: .
V: TRBV5-4
size: .
J: TRBJ2-7
CDR3: CASSWDNYEQYF
DNA: TGTGCCAGCAGCTGGGACAACTACGAGCAGTACTTC